A single sample gave rise to the 24 T cell receptor beta chains below, sequenced in a study of technical replicates of blood from several donors. Here immunoSEQ multiplex PCR was the method, and the copy in TCRdb shows in-frame clones only, minus some. The sample has 65,000 to 70,000 clones, over 80% seen once. Sequenced sample: PBMCs. The receptor set was obtained from a human donor in good health. Some clones in this sample may be carry-over from other donors' samples.

The chain links TRBV7-9 to TRBJ1-2; unclear D gene. The V gene lost 1 base and the J gene lost 4 bases, with 19 bases spanning the gap. Germline lookup yields CDR1 SEHNR and CDR2 FQNEAQ (reference sequence). The CDR3 contains 17 residues. The CDR3 sequence is CASSLGYLFEGSYGYTF. The CDR3 bases are TGTGCCAGCAGCTTAGGGTACCTTTTCGAGGGCTCCTATGGCTACACCTTC.

The rearrangement links TRBV7-8 to TRBJ1-1; maybe TRBD1 (6 bases). The CDR3 has 16 residues. The germline V and J ends were trimmed by 1 base and 0 bases, with 12 bases remaining between them. Per germline, CDR1 SGHVS and CDR2 FQNEAQ. CDR3 region: CASSLEGGGLNTEAFF. The DNA of the CDR3 is TGTGCCAGCAGCTTAGAGGGAGGGGGATTGAACACTGAAGCTTTCTTT.

V usage is TRBV7-6 and J usage is TRBJ2-5, with D possibly being TRBD2 (6 bases). In germline, CDR1 is SGHVS, CDR2 FNYEAQ. The V gene lost 1 base and the J gene lost 6 bases, with 12 bases spanning the gap. This CDR3 has 14 amino acids. The CDR3 spells CASSLGQGGKTQYF. CDR3 coding DNA: TGTGCCAGCAGCTTAGGGCAGGGAGGAAAGACCCAGTACTTC. The whole variable domain, filled in from reference TRBV7-6 and TRBJ2-5, reads GAGVSQSPRYKVTKRGQDVALRCDPISGHVSLYWYRQALGQGPEFLTYFNYEAQQDKSGLPNDRFSAERPEGSISTLTIQRTEQRDSAMYRCASSLGQGGKTQYFGPGTRLLVL.

The V gene is TRBV2, the J gene TRBJ2-7, with 7 bases matching TRBD1. Trimming took 2 bases from V and 0 from J; bases not matched to a gene: 1. The CDR3 totals 14 residues. Germline lookup yields CDR1 SNHLY and CDR2 FYNNEI. The CDR3 loop is CASSENRGSYEQYF. The DNA for the CDR3 is TGTGCCAGCAGTGAAAACAGGGGCTCCTACGAGCAGTACTTC.

The chain has TRBV9 and TRBJ2-2; 10 positions agree with TRBD2. Germline V gene sequence: CDR1 SGDLS, CDR2 YYNGEE. V lost 0 bases to trimming and J lost 3 bases; unmatched junction nucleotides: 5. CDR3 size: 17 residues. The CDR3 reads CASSVERGGEYTGELFF. The CDR3 DNA reads TGTGCCAGCAGCGTAGAGCGGGGGGGCGAGTACACCGGGGAGCTGTTTTTT.

The chain has TRBV11-2 and TRBJ2-2; 10 bases are a match to TRBD2. Germline V lookup: CDR1 SGHAT, CDR2 FQNNGV. V trimming: 8 bases; J trimming: 8 bases; junction bases outside the gene matches: 11. The CDR3 is 15 amino acids. The CDR3 loop is CASSGSGTSDGELFF. The CDR3 DNA follows: TGTGCCAGCTCCGGCTCCGGGACTAGCGATGGGGAGCTGTTTTTT.

The chain links TRBV7-2 to TRBJ1-4; D gene ambiguous. In germline, CDR1 is SGHTA, CDR2 FQGNSA. The CDR3 is 15 amino acids. V lost 6 bases, J lost 0 bases, and 11 bases lay in between. CDR3 sequence reads: CASSIGVATNEKLFF. In DNA form, the CDR3 reads TGTGCCAGCAGTATAGGAGTTGCAACTAATGAAAAACTGTTTTTT.

The CDR3 DNA reads as TGTGCCTGGAGTTTCGCAGGGCTTACCTACGAGCAGTACTTC. Its protein is CAWSFAGLTYEQYF. The chain has TRBV30 and TRBJ2-7; D is perhaps TRBD1 (5 bases). CDR1 GTSNPN and CDR2 SVGIG come from the germline V gene (reference sequence). CDR3 length equals 14 residues. V was pared by 2 bases and J by 2 bases, with 13 bases between.

The chain recombines TRBV7-9 with TRBJ2-3; D call uncertain. The CDR3 runs 13 residues. CDR1 SEHNR and CDR2 FQNEAQ come from the germline V gene (reference sequence). V lost 1 base and J lost 5, with 7 bases in between. The chain's CDR3 is CASSLVLGDTQYF. CDR3 nucleotides: TGTGCCAGCAGCTTAGTCCTCGGAGATACGCAGTATTTT.

The chain links TRBV5-3 to TRBJ2-1, with TRBD2 matching 16 bases. TRBV5-3 is annotated as an ORF whose role is uncertain. Losses at the gene ends were 4 bases for V and 6 bases for J; bases not matched to a gene: 10. This CDR3 comprises 18 residues. The CDR3 here is CARSDPGLAGGRGNEQFF. DNA of the CDR3: TGTGCCAGAAGCGATCCGGGACTAGCGGGAGGGAGGGGCAATGAGCAGTTCTTC.

The chain's CDR3 is CASSSPPASGIYF. CDR3 in DNA: TGTGCCAGCAGCTCACCACCAGCCAGCGGCATTTACTTC. The chain is built from TRBV7-2 and TRBJ2-7; weak D call: TRBD2 (5 bases). Germline-derived CDR1 and CDR2 are SGHTA and FQGNSA. CDR3 size: 13 residues. V lost 4 bases and J lost 13, with 20 bases in between. Based on the CDR3 plus reference TRBV7-2 and TRBJ2-7, the full variable domain is GAGVSQSPSNKVTEKGKDVELRCDPISGHTALYWYRQSLGQGLEFLIYFQGNSAPDKSGLPSDRFSAERTGGSVSTLTIQRTQQEDSAVYLCASSSPPASGIYFGPGTRLTVT.

V is TRBV2 and J is TRBJ2-1; TRBD2 aligns across 8 bases. Germline CDR1 reads SNHLY; CDR2 reads FYNNEI. V lost 7 bases and J lost 5; bases outside the gene matches: 7. This CDR3 is 14 amino acids long. The CDR3 bases are TGTGCCAGCACCCTGACTAGCGTAAACAATGAGCAGTTCTTC. Its protein product is CASTLTSVNNEQFF.

The genes are TRBV4-3 and TRBJ2-1; D gene uncertain. This CDR3 is built from 14 residues. Per germline, CDR1 LGHNA and CDR2 YSLEER. V was trimmed by 4 bases and J by 6 bases, leaving 13 bases between them. The CDR3 DNA sequence: TGCGCCAGCAGCCTAAGCTCTAGAACCAATGAGCAGTTCTTC. This encodes CASSLSSRTNEQFF.

The chain has TRBV2 and TRBJ2-3, with D possibly being TRBD1 (5 bases). Germline V CDR1 and CDR2: SNHLY, FYNNEI. The CDR3 has 12 amino acids. Deletions cut 6 bases from V and 4 bases from J, with 8 bases between. CDR3 loop: CASRKGADTQYF. The CDR3 nucleotides read TGTGCCAGCAGGAAAGGGGCAGATACGCAGTATTTT.

This clone was seen only once. The CDR3 nucleotides are TGTGCCAGCAGCCCGGACAGAGTGAACACTGAAGCTTTCTTT. Translating it yields CASSPDRVNTEAFF. This chain uses TRBV7-6 with TRBJ1-1, with D possibly matching TRBD1 (6 bases). The germline gives CDR1 SGHVS, CDR2 FNYEAQ. The CDR3 covers 14 residues. V shed 5 bases and J shed 0 bases, with 10 bases lying between them.

This clone was detected only once. This chain connects TRBV4-3 to TRBJ1-4; D unclear. The germline CDR1 and CDR2 sequences are LGHNA and YSLEER. Between the trimmed V and J ends, which lost 4 bases and 4 bases, there was a span of 16 bases. This CDR3 is 16 amino acids long. CDR3 in DNA: TGCGCCAGCAGCCCCCGGACTTGGGTCGGTAATGAAAAACTGTTTTTT. This gives the protein CASSPRTWVGNEKLFF.

This clone has only one observation. The rearrangement uses TRBV11-1 and TRBJ2-7; 13 bases are shared with TRBD2. The CDR3 runs to 19 residues. CDR1 SGHAT and CDR2 FQDESV come from the germline V gene (reference sequence). V lost 1 base and J lost 4; bases outside the gene matches: 13. The CDR3 DNA is TGTGCCAGCAGCTTAGAGGCCGGGACTAGCGGGATATCCGGGTACGAGCAGTACTTC. Its protein product is CASSLEAGTSGISGYEQYF.

This chain uses TRBV4-3 with TRBJ2-3, with TRBD1 as a possible D gene (5 bases). The CDR3 has 15 residues. Deletions cut 0 bases from V and 5 bases from J, with 12 bases between. Germline CDR1 is LGHNA and CDR2 is YSLEER. CDR3 loop: CASSQDWGDGDTQYF. The CDR3 bases are TGCGCCAGCAGCCAAGACTGGGGCGATGGAGATACGCAGTATTTT.

The V gene is TRBV4-1, the J gene TRBJ2-6; no firm D call. Germline values: CDR1 MGHRA, CDR2 YSYEKL. The length of the CDR3 is 16 residues. Trimming stripped 2 bases from V and 1 base from J, with 9 bases between. As DNA, the CDR3 is TGCGCCAGCAGCCAAAGCCTCTCTTCTGGGGCCAACGTCCTGACTTTC. Translated, it gives CASSQSLSSGANVLTF.

The chain employs TRBV10-3 and TRBJ1-1; D perhaps matches TRBD1 (6 bases). V gave up 3 bases and J gave up 5 bases, with 13 bases separating them. The germline V gene has CDR1 ENHRY and CDR2 SYGVKD. This CDR3 has 14 residues. DNA of the CDR3: TGTGCCATCAGTGATCTTGGGGGCCGGACTGAAGCTTTCTTT. Amino acids: CAISDLGGRTEAFF.

The V call is TRBV4-1, the J call TRBJ2-7; 8 nucleotides align to TRBD2. The CDR3 covers 18 residues. The trim removed 0 bases at V and 2 bases at J, leaving 12 bases unmatched. Germline V gene data show CDR1 as MGHRA and CDR2 as YSYEKL. The CDR3 DNA sequence: TGCGCCAGCAGCCAAGATCATGCGCGGGGGGACCTCACCTACGAGCAGTACTTC. The encoded protein is CASSQDHARGDLTYEQYF.

The CDR3 DNA reads as TGCGCCAGCAGCTTCATATGGCGGGCCTCCTACAATGAGCAGTTCTTC. Its protein product is CASSFIWRASYNEQFF. This chain joins TRBV5-1 and TRBJ2-1, with a weak D call TRBD2 (5 bases). The CDR3 has 16 amino acids. CDR1 and CDR2 (germline): SGHRS, YFSETQ. The ends were cut back, 2 bases at V and 0 bases at J, with 12 bases in the middle. Based on the CDR3 plus reference TRBV5-1 and TRBJ2-1, the full variable domain is KAGVTQTPRYLIKTRGQQVTLSCSPISGHRSVSWYQQTPGQGLQFLFEYFSETQRNKGNFPGRFSGRQFSNSRSEMNVSTLELGDSALYLCASSFIWRASYNEQFFGPGTRLTVL.

The chain has TRBV18 and TRBJ1-1; D is uncertain. V lost 6 bases, J lost 2 bases, and 10 bases lay in between. Germline lookup yields CDR1 KGHSH and CDR2 LQKENI. This CDR3 spans 13 amino acids. The CDR3, as DNA: TGTGCCAGCTCTCGGACGGGAAACACTGAAGCTTTCTTT. It yields the protein CASSRTGNTEAFF.

The rearrangement links TRBV5-1 to TRBJ1-4; 8 bases match TRBD1. With 2 bases clipped from V and 5 bases from J, the junction kept 2 bases outside the gene matches. Germline V CDR1 and CDR2: SGHRS, YFSETQ. The CDR3 length is 14 residues. The chain's CDR3 is CASSLRQGNEKLFF. The DNA of the CDR3 is TGCGCCAGCAGCTTACGACAGGGGAATGAAAAACTGTTTTTT.